Shown below are 9 T cell receptor beta chains from a single sample sequenced in a study of T cells after yellow fever vaccination. Each CDR3 protein is one row after TCRdb ran MiXCR on the 5' RACE reads. Of about 360,000 distinct CDR3 sequences listed, under 7.5% are singletons. The input for sequencing was PBMCs, taken 5 days after the yellow fever booster vaccination. The receptors originated from a man younger than 40 who received the YFV17D yellow fever vaccine.

This clonotype has at least ten counts. This rearrangement joins TRBV10-3 to TRBJ2-7; D might be TRBD2 (6 bases). Germline V gene data show CDR1 as ENHRY and CDR2 as SYGVKD. This CDR3 comprises 11 residues. Trimming cost V 8 bases and J 4 bases, with 9 bases left between them. DNA of the CDR3: TGTGCCATCGGAGGAGGGTACGAGCAGTACTTC. As protein: CAIGGGYEQYF.

This clonotype was picked up a small number of times. The J gene is TRBJ2-6, the V gene TRBV7-2; TRBD1 might be the D (6 bases). From germline, CDR1 is SGHTA and CDR2 FQGNSA. Trimming removed 5 bases at V and 0 bases at J, with 8 bases between. The CDR3 has 15 amino acids. Here the CDR3 reads CASSVDSSGANVLTF. CDR3 sequence (DNA): TGTGCCAGCAGCGTGGACAGCTCTGGGGCCAACGTCCTGACTTTC. The full variable domain, with the rest looked up from reference TRBV7-2 and TRBJ2-6, is GAGVSQSPSNKVTEKGKDVELRCDPISGHTALYWYRQSLGQGLEFLIYFQGNSAPDKSGLPSDRFSAERTGGSVSTLTIQRTQQEDSAVYLCASSVDSSGANVLTFGAGSRLTVL.

Many counts were recorded for this clonotype. The V call is TRBV19, the J call TRBJ2-1, with 12 bases fitting TRBD2. Trimming removed 5 bases from V and 4 bases from J; junction bases left unmatched: 6. CDR3 length: 16 amino acids. From germline, CDR1 is LNHDA and CDR2 SQIVND (reference sequence). The chain's CDR3 is CASSFLGTSGYNEQFF. CDR3 sequence (DNA): TGTGCCAGTAGTTTTCTCGGGACTAGCGGGTACAATGAGCAGTTCTTC.

The sample holds a few counts of this clonotype. The CDR3 region has the DNA TGTGCCAGCAGCGAAAACTTGGAGGCCAACGTCCTGACTTTC. Amino acid sequence: CASSENLEANVLTF. The rearrangement uses TRBV12-3 or TRBV12-4 and TRBJ2-6, with D uncertain. The CDR3 is made up of 14 amino acids. Trimming pared 6 bases from V and 6 bases from J, leaving 12 bases between.

The genes are TRBV10-2 and TRBJ2-7; D is possibly TRBD2 (6 bases). CDR3 length: 15 amino acids. V was pared by 4 bases and J by 1 base, with 14 bases between. CDR1 is WSHSY and CDR2 is SAAADI in the germline V gene. The DNA for the CDR3 is TGCGCCAGCAGTGTTCGCCAGGGACTTTCCTACGAGCAGTACTTC. As protein: CASSVRQGLSYEQYF.

In its sample, this clonotype was seen a few times. V gene TRBV29-1 combines with J gene TRBJ2-1, with D perhaps matching TRBD2 (6 bases). The germline V gene has CDR1 SQVTM and CDR2 ANQGSEA. The CDR3 consists of 14 residues. V lost 6 bases to trimming and J lost 2 bases, with 14 bases between them. The DNA of the CDR3 is TGCAGCGTCGCCCCGGGGGAGGCCTACAATGAGCAGTTCTTC. Translation: CSVAPGEAYNEQFF.

This clonotype was seen more than once but under ten times. This chain uses TRBV11-2 with TRBJ1-1, with 8 bases fitting TRBD1. CDR1 is SGHAT and CDR2 is FQNNGV in the germline V gene. This CDR3 contains 15 residues. V shed 5 bases, J shed 5 bases, and the junction held 10 bases outside the gene matches. CDR3 in amino acids: CASSASRGRVTEAFF. CDR3 DNA sequence: TGTGCCAGCAGCGCTTCCAGGGGGCGCGTGACTGAAGCTTTCTTT.

This sequence joins TRBV6-2 or TRBV6-3 and TRBJ2-7; TRBD1 matches 8 bases. CDR1 and CDR2 (germline): MNHEY, SVGEGT. The CDR3 totals 15 residues. Trimming removed 8 bases from V and 4 bases from J; junction bases left unmatched: 13. The CDR3 is CASGPLGTGGYEQYF. DNA of the CDR3: TGTGCCAGCGGCCCCCTCGGGACAGGTGGGTACGAGCAGTACTTC.

This clonotype has only a few counts. The chain joins TRBV7-9 to TRBJ1-2, with D possibly TRBD1 on 5 matching bases. The V gene's germline CDR1 is SEHNR and CDR2 FQNEAQ (reference sequence). Trimming took off 5 bases at V and 6 bases at J, with 16 bases between the two ends. The CDR3 runs to 14 residues. The CDR3 region is CASSPRGGRDGYTF. Written as DNA, the CDR3 is TGTGCCAGCAGCCCCCGTGGGGGAAGGGATGGCTACACCTTC.